The 22 T cell receptor beta chains below were found in one sample sequenced in a study of neurological immune-mediated disorders. MiXCR was run by TCRdb on the 5' RACE reads, yielding one entry per CDR3 protein. Of roughly 50,000 distinct CDR3 sequences listed, around 4.3% are singletons. The sequenced sample consisted of PBMCs. The receptors shown here come from a woman aged 55-69 years with multiple sclerosis.

The V and J genes are TRBV20-1 and TRBJ1-2; 10 bases are a match to TRBD1. The J segment lost 7 bases and the V segment lost 0 bases, leaving 5 bases of the junction unmatched. The CDR3 totals 14 residues. Germline CDR1 is DFQATT and CDR2 is SNEGSKA (reference sequence). CDR3 amino acids: CSARDRDRGGGYTF. The CDR3 DNA sequence: TGCAGTGCTAGAGACCGGGACAGGGGAGGTGGCTACACCTTC.

This clonotype was seen repeatedly, ten times or more. The chain has TRBV20-1 and TRBJ1-2; no firm D call. From germline, CDR1 is DFQATT and CDR2 SNEGSKA (reference sequence). This CDR3 is 14 amino acids long. Trimming left V 5 bases short and J 1 base short, with 14 bases between. As DNA, the CDR3 is TGCAGTGCTCGACAACTCAGAGTTAACTATGGCTACACCTTC. Its protein is CSARQLRVNYGYTF.

Many counts were recorded for this clonotype. The chain employs TRBV28 and TRBJ2-7; D might be TRBD2 (6 bases). With 6 bases removed from V and 8 bases from J, the gap between germline ends came to 17 bases. This CDR3 comprises 13 residues. Germline V gives CDR1 MDHEN, CDR2 SYDVKM. Here the CDR3 reads CASSSGTSKKQYF. Here the CDR3 DNA reads TGTGCCAGCAGCTCCGGGACTTCTAAGAAGCAGTACTTC.

In its sample, this clonotype was seen a few times. This CDR3 is CASSDSGGASYNEQFF. DNA of the CDR3: TGCGCCAGCAGCGACAGCGGGGGGGCCTCCTACAATGAGCAGTTCTTC. The V call is TRBV5-1, the J call TRBJ2-1; 10 bases match TRBD2. CDR3 length: 16 amino acids. Trimming removed 4 bases from V and 0 bases from J; junction bases left unmatched: 4. Germline-derived CDR1 and CDR2 are SGHRS and YFSETQ.

This clonotype came up many times. This chain uses TRBV5-1 with TRBJ1-1; TRBD1 matches at 9 bases. Germline-derived CDR1 and CDR2 are SGHRS and YFSETQ. The CDR3 is 15 amino acids. J lost 1 base, V lost 5 bases, and 6 bases had no gene match. The DNA for the CDR3 is TGCGCCAGCAGTTCCTACAGGGGGCCGAACACTGAAGCTTTCTTT. The encoded protein is CASSSYRGPNTEAFF.

The rearrangement links TRBV10-3 to TRBJ2-5; the match to TRBD1 covers 11 bases. Germline-derived CDR1 and CDR2 are ENHRY and SYGVKD. The CDR3 has 15 residues. J was trimmed by 5 bases and V by 2 bases; bases with no gene match: 4. Here the CDR3 reads CAISEMDRGLETQYF. CDR3 sequence (DNA): TGTGCCATCAGTGAGATGGACAGGGGGCTTGAGACCCAGTACTTC.

The CDR3 protein is CSATRGFGNQPQHF. CDR3 coding DNA: TGCAGTGCTACCAGGGGGTTTGGCAATCAGCCCCAGCATTTT. The chain uses TRBV20-1 and TRBJ1-5; 7 bases align to TRBD1. J gave up 2 bases and V 4 bases, and 5 bases lay outside the gene matches. CDR1 is DFQATT, CDR2 SNEGSKA, per germline (reference sequence). The CDR3 is 14 amino acids.

The chain links TRBV11-2 to TRBJ2-5, with 12 nucleotides matching TRBD2. Germline-derived CDR1 and CDR2 are SGHAT and FQNNGV. The ends lost 1 base at V and 4 bases at J; junction bases unmatched: 4. CDR3 length: 16 amino acids. The CDR3 region has the DNA TGTGCCAGCAGCTTAGGACTAGCGGGAGACGTAGAGACCCAGTACTTC. It is translated as CASSLGLAGDVETQYF.

This clonotype was recorded at least ten times. The V and J genes are TRBV20-1 and TRBJ2-5; D may be TRBD1 (6 bases). The germline V and J ends were trimmed by 6 bases and 5 bases, with 10 bases remaining between them. Germline lookup yields CDR1 DFQATT and CDR2 SNEGSKA (reference sequence). This CDR3 contains 11 residues. CDR3 residues: CSARGGETQYF. The CDR3 region has the DNA TGCAGTGCCAGGGGTGGGGAGACCCAGTACTTC.

At least ten counts were recorded for this clonotype. V and J are TRBV7-2 and TRBJ2-2; D remains unclear. Germline CDR1 and CDR2: SGHTA and FQGNSA. With 8 bases removed from V and 0 bases from J, the gap between germline ends came to 10 bases. The CDR3 is made up of 14 amino acids. This CDR3 reads CASSLGANTGELFF. CDR3 in DNA: TGTGCCAGCTCTCTGGGCGCGAACACCGGGGAGCTGTTTTTT.

Ten or more counts support this clonotype. The chain joins TRBV5-1 to TRBJ2-3; the D is unclear. Trimming cost V 0 bases and J 2 bases, with 1 base left between them. Per germline, CDR1 SGHRS and CDR2 YFSETQ. The CDR3 runs 12 residues. CDR3 residues: CASSLDTDTQYF. Written as DNA, the CDR3 is TGCGCCAGCAGCTTGGACACAGATACGCAGTATTTT.

The chain couples TRBV24-1 to TRBJ2-3; TRBD1 matches 9 bases. CDR3 length equals 16 residues. V trimming: 3 bases; J trimming: 4 bases; junction bases outside the gene matches: 7. The germline gives CDR1 KGHDR, CDR2 SFDVKD. This CDR3 reads CATSDGGQGWADTQYF. The CDR3 DNA sequence: TGTGCCACCAGTGATGGGGGACAGGGCTGGGCAGATACGCAGTATTTT.

This clonotype was detected many times. The chain links TRBV10-3 to TRBJ2-6; TRBD1 matches at 7 bases. The CDR3 extends over 17 amino acids. CDR1 ENHRY and CDR2 SYGVKD come from the germline V gene. The V and J ends lost 4 bases and 2 bases, in that order; junction bases with no gene match: 8. CDR3 nucleotides: TGTGCCATCAGTGCTACCGGGACAGTGGCTGGGGCCAACGTCCTGACTTTC. Translated, it gives CAISATGTVAGANVLTF.

This clonotype was counted between two and nine times. The chain is built from TRBV27 and TRBJ1-1; no clear D. The CDR3 is 12 amino acids. V lost 4 bases to trimming and J lost 0 bases, with 3 bases between them. Germline lookup yields CDR1 MNHEY and CDR2 SMNVEV (reference sequence). The CDR3 DNA reads as TGTGCCAGCAGTTCAGTGAACACTGAAGCTTTCTTT. Translated, it gives CASSSVNTEAFF.

The rearrangement joins TRBV4-3 to TRBJ2-1, with TRBD1 matching 8 bases. CDR1 is LGHNA, CDR2 YSLEER, per germline. This CDR3 is built from 15 residues. V was pared by 3 bases and J by 5 bases, with 6 bases of the junction left unmatched. CDR3 nucleotide sequence: TGCGCCAGCAGCCATTCGGGACAGGCGAACAATGAGCAGTTCTTC. Its translation: CASSHSGQANNEQFF.

This clonotype came up many times. The rearrangement joins TRBV20-1 to TRBJ2-7; D is perhaps TRBD1 (6 bases). Germline CDR1 and CDR2: DFQATT and SNEGSKA (reference sequence). The CDR3 length is 12 residues. V lost 5 bases to trimming and J lost 1 base, with 9 bases between them. CDR3 nucleotides: TGCAGTGCTTCAGGGGATTCCTACGAGCAGTACTTC. The encoded protein is CSASGDSYEQYF.

This clonotype showed up many times. The chain is built from TRBV12-3 or TRBV12-4 and TRBJ1-1; D uncertain. This CDR3 spans 12 amino acids. The V and J ends lost 2 bases and 3 bases respectively, with 4 bases between them. DNA for the CDR3: TGTGCCAGCAGTTTATTTCACACTGAAGCTTTCTTT. Its protein is CASSLFHTEAFF.

This clonotype has a count of ten or more. This chain joins TRBV12-3 or TRBV12-4 and TRBJ2-1, with D hard to call. Trimming cost V 3 bases and J 8 bases, with 8 bases left between them. The CDR3 sequence is 12 residues long. CDR3 nucleotides: TGTGCCAGCAGTTTCCCTGCGGATGAGCAGTTCTTC. As protein: CASSFPADEQFF.

This clonotype was observed a handful of times. The chain links TRBV9 to TRBJ1-4; TRBD1 matches 12 bases. Per the germline V gene, CDR1 is SGDLS and CDR2 is YYNGEE. The CDR3 is made up of 16 amino acids. The ends lost 4 bases at V and 2 bases at J; junction bases unmatched: 3. The DNA of the CDR3 is TGTGCCAGCAGCCGGGGACAGGGGGCGACTAATGAAAAACTGTTTTTT. Its protein is CASSRGQGATNEKLFF.

This clonotype was counted many times. The rearrangement joins TRBV12-3 or TRBV12-4 to TRBJ1-1; possibly TRBD1 for D (5 bases). The CDR3 length is 14 residues. Between the trimmed V and J ends, which lost 2 bases and 7 bases, there was a span of 14 bases. In DNA form, the CDR3 reads TGTGCCAGCAGTTTAAAGGAATTGGGGGGTGAAGCTTTCTTT. Its protein product is CASSLKELGGEAFF.

This clonotype has more than one count but fewer than ten. The gene calls are TRBV28 and TRBJ2-7; TRBD2 aligns across 7 bases. V lost 6 bases to trimming and J lost 4 bases; unmatched junction nucleotides: 15. The germline CDR1 and CDR2 sequences are MDHEN and SYDVKM. The CDR3 is 16 amino acids. The DNA for the CDR3 is TGTGCCAGCAGCTTGGGGACTAATAGTCATCAGTACGAGCAGTACGTC. Translation: CASSLGTNSHQYEQYV.

This clonotype was picked up a small number of times. The chain carries TRBV5-1 and TRBJ2-2, with 9 bases lining up with TRBD1. Unmatched junction bases numbered 3, after V lost 3 bases and J lost 0 bases. Germline CDR1 is SGHRS and CDR2 is YFSETQ. The CDR3 has 16 amino acids. CDR3 sequence reads: CASSWTGDPNTGELFF. CDR3 DNA: TGCGCCAGCAGCTGGACAGGGGACCCGAACACCGGGGAGCTGTTTTTT.